These 8 T cell receptor beta chains came from one sample sequenced in a study of T cell changes during pregnancy in multiple sclerosis. TCRdb's table, derived via immunoSEQ multiplex PCR, lists solely in-frame clones and lacks some. The repertoire includes 55,000 to 85,000 clones, about 91% of them detected once, and more than 1.4% sits in the top ten. The sequences come from peripheral blood, collected after pregnancy. Receptors originate from a female donor with multiple sclerosis, enrolled in a pregnancy study.

The J gene is TRBJ1-5, the V gene TRBV28, with 12 bases lining up with TRBD1. In germline, CDR1 is MDHEN, CDR2 SYDVKM. Trimming took 6 bases from V and 7 from J; bases not matched to a gene: 13. The CDR3 length is 17 residues. The CDR3 sequence: CASSTSGTGGRRQPQHF. The CDR3 bases are TGTGCCAGCAGCACATCCGGGACAGGGGGCAGGAGGCAGCCCCAGCATTTT.

J is TRBJ2-3 and V is TRBV10-1; D perhaps matches TRBD1 (5 bases). V lost 0 bases to trimming and J lost 0 bases, with 10 bases between them. CDR3 length equals 16 residues. Germline V gene lookup returns CDR1 WNHNN and CDR2 SYGVQD (reference sequence). CDR3 DNA: TGCGCCAGCAGTGAGTCGGGCAGACAGAGCACAGATACGCAGTATTTT. This encodes CASSESGRQSTDTQYF.

In the case of this clone: One end of the junction varies from germline; a read error may be responsible. The gene calls are TRBV7-7 and TRBJ2-1, with TRBD2 matching over 7 bases. CDR3 length: 17 residues. CDR1 and CDR2 (germline): SSHAT, FNYEAQ (reference sequence). Written as DNA, the CDR3 is TGTGCTAGCAGCTCGCGACTAGCCCAGAGCTCCTACAATGAGCAGTTCTTC. Translating gives CASSSRLAQSSYNEQFF.

The genes are TRBV6-5 and TRBJ1-1, with TRBD1 matching over 7 bases. V trimming: 6 bases; J trimming: 8 bases; junction bases outside the gene matches: 9. This CDR3 has 13 amino acids. Germline V CDR1 and CDR2: MNHEY, SVGAGI. The CDR3 region has the DNA TGTGCCAGCAGGCCGGGACAGCTAAGAGAAGCTTTCTTT. It specifies CASRPGQLREAFF.

The V and J genes are TRBV27 and TRBJ2-1; no clear D gene. Trimming left V 2 bases short and J 7 bases short, with 3 bases between. Per the germline V gene, CDR1 is MNHEY and CDR2 is SMNVEV (reference sequence). The CDR3 consists of 11 residues. CDR3 sequence: CASSLRNEQFF. The CDR3 nucleotides are TGTGCCAGCAGTTTACGGAATGAGCAGTTCTTC.

The V gene is TRBV6-5, the J gene TRBJ2-7, with D maybe TRBD1 (6 bases). Trimming shortened V by 6 bases and J by 3 bases, and 9 bases separated the two germline ends. CDR1 and CDR2 (germline): MNHEY, SVGAGI. The CDR3 has 12 amino acids. The CDR3 region is CASSRTDYEQYF. The CDR3 DNA reads as TGTGCCAGCAGCAGGACAGACTACGAGCAGTACTTC.

This chain connects TRBV4-2 to TRBJ1-1; D is unresolved. The V gene's germline CDR1 is LGHNA and CDR2 YNFKEQ. Trimming left V 0 bases short and J 5 bases short, with 16 bases between. The CDR3 length is 16 residues. The CDR3 DNA reads TGTGCCAGCAGCCAAGATACAGCCGGCCCTGGGACTGAAGCTTTCTTT. This encodes CASSQDTAGPGTEAFF.

CDR3 sequence (DNA): TGTGCCAGCAGCTCCCTTGAACAGGGGGCTGCTGGCTACACCTTC. Encoded protein: CASSSLEQGAAGYTF. The chain recombines TRBV5-5 with TRBJ1-2; 9 positions agree with TRBD1. V trimming: 3 bases; J trimming: 7 bases; junction bases outside the gene matches: 10. The germline V gene has CDR1 SGHKS and CDR2 YYEKEE (reference sequence). This CDR3 is built from 15 residues.